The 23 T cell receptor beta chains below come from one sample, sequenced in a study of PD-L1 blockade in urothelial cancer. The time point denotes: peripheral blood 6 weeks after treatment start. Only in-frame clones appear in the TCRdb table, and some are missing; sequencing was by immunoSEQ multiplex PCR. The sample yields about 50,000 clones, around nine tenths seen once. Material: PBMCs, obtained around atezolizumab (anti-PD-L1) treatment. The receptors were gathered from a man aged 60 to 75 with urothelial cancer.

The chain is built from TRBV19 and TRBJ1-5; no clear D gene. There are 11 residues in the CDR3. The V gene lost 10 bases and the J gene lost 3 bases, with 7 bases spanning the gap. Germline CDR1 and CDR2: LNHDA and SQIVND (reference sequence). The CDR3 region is CATGYNQPQHF. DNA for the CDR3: TGTGCCACGGGTTACAATCAGCCCCAGCATTTT.

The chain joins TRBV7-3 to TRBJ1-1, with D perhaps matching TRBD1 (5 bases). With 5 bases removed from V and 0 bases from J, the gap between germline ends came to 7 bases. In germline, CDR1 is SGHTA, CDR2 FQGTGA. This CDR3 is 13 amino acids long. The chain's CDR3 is CASSQGMNTEAFF. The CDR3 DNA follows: TGTGCCAGCAGCCAGGGAATGAACACTGAAGCTTTCTTT.

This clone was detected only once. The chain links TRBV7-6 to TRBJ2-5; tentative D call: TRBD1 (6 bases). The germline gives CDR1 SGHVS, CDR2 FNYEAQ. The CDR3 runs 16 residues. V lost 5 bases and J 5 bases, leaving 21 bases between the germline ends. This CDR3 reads CASSTTVRGMTETQYF. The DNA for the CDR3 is TGTGCCAGCAGCACCACCGTAAGGGGGATGACCGAGACCCAGTACTTC.

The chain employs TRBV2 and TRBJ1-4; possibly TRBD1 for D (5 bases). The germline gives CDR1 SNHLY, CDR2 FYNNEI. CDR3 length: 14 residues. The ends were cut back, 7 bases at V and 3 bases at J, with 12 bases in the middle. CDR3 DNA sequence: TGTGCCAGCAAGTCCACAGGCTCTAATGAAAAACTGTTTTTT. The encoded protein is CASKSTGSNEKLFF. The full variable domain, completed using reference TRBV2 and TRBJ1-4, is EPEVTQTPSHQVTQMGQEVILRCVPISNHLYFYWYRQILGQKVEFLVSFYNNEISEKSEIFDDQFSVERPDGSNFTLKIRSTKLEDSAMYFCASKSTGSNEKLFFGSGTQLSVL.

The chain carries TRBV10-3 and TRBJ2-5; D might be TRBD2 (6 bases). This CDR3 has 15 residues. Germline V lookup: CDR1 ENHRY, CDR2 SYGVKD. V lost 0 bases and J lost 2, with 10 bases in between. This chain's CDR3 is CAISESYAGQETQYF. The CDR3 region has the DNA TGTGCCATCAGTGAGTCATATGCGGGGCAAGAGACCCAGTACTTC.

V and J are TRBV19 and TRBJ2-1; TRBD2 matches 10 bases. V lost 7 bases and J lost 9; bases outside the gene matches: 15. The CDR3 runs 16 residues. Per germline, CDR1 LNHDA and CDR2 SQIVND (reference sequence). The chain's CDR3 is CASTLAGAPSYGEQFF. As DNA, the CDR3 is TGTGCCAGTACCCTAGCGGGGGCCCCCTCCTATGGTGAGCAGTTCTTC.

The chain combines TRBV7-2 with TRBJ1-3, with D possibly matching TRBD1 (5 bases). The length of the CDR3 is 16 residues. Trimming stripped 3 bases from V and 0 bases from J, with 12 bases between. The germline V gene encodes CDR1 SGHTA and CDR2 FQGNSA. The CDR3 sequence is CASSFGIGGSGNTIYF. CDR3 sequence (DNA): TGTGCCAGCAGCTTTGGGATCGGGGGCTCTGGAAACACCATATATTTT.

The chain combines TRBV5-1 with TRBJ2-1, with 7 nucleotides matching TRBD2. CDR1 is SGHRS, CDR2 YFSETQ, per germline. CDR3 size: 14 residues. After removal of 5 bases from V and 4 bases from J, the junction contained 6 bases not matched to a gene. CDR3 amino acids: CASRDGLEYNEQFF. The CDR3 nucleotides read TGCGCCAGCAGGGACGGACTAGAATACAATGAGCAGTTCTTC.

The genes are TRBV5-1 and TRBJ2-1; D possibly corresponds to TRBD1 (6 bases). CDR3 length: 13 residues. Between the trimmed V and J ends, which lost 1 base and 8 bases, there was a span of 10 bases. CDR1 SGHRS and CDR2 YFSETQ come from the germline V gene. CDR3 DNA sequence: TGCGCCAGCAGCTTGACAGGGTTTTATGAGCAGTTCTTC. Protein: CASSLTGFYEQFF.

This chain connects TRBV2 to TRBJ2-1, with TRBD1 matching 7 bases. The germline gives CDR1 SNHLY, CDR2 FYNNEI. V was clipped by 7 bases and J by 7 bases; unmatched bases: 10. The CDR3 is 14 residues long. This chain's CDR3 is CASTLTGARNEQFF. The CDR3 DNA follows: TGTGCCAGCACTCTCACAGGGGCTCGGAATGAGCAGTTCTTC.

In DNA form, the CDR3 reads TGTGCTAGTGGTTTAGGGGGTTTGAGGGAAAAACTGTTTTTT. Translating gives CASGLGGLREKLFF. The chain links TRBV12-5 to TRBJ1-4, with a tentative D call TRBD1 (6 bases). The CDR3 consists of 14 residues. Trimming stripped 3 bases from V and 8 bases from J, with 13 bases between. Germline loops: CDR1 LGHNT, CDR2 FRNRAP. The full variable domain, in which reference TRBV12-5 and TRBJ1-4 provide the parts outside the CDR3, is DARVTQTPRHKVTEMGQEVTMRCQPILGHNTVFWYRQTMMQGLELLAYFRNRAPLDDSGMPKDRFSAEMPDATLATLKIQPSEPRDSAVYFCASGLGGLREKLFFGSGTQLSVL.

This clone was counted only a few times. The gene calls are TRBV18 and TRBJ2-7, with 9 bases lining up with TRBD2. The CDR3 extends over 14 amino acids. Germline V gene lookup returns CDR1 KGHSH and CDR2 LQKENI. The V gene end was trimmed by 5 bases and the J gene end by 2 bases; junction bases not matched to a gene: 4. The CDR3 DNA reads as TGTGCCAGCTCATTGGCGGGAGGGCCCTACGAGCAGTACTTC. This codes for CASSLAGGPYEQYF.

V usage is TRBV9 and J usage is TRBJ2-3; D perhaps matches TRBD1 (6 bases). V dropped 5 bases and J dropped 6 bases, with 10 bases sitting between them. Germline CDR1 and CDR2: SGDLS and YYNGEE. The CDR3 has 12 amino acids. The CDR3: CASSAQGDTQYF. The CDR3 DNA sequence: TGTGCCAGCAGTGCCCAGGGGGATACGCAGTATTTT.

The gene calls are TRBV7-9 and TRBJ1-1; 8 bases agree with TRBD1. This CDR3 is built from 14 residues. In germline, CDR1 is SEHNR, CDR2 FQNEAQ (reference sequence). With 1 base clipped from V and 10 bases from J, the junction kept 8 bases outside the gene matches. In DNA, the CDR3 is TGTGCCAGCAGCTTAGTGGACAGGGCCGTTGGAGCTTTCTTT. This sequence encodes CASSLVDRAVGAFF. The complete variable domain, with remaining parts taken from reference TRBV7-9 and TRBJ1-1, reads DTGVSQNPRHKITKRGQNVTFRCDPISEHNRLYWYRQTLGQGPEFLTYFQNEAQLEKSRLLSDRFSAERPKGSFSTLEIQRTEQGDSAMYLCASSLVDRAVGAFFGQGTRLTVV.

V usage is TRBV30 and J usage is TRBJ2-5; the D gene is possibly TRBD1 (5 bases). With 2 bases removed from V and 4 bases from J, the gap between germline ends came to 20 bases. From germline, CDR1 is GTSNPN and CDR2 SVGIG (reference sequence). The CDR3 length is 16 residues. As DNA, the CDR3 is TGTGCCTGGAGTCGCGCCCCGGACCCTCAGGGAGAGACCCAGTACTTC. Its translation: CAWSRAPDPQGETQYF.

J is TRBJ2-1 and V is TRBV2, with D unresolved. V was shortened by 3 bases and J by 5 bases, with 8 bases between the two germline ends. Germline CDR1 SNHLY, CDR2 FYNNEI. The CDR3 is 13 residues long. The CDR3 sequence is CASSDGRNNEQFF. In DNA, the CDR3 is TGTGCCAGCAGTGATGGCCGCAACAATGAGCAGTTCTTC. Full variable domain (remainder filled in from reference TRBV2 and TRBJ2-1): EPEVTQTPSHQVTQMGQEVILRCVPISNHLYFYWYRQILGQKVEFLVSFYNNEISEKSEIFDDQFSVERPDGSNFTLKIRSTKLEDSAMYFCASSDGRNNEQFFGPGTRLTVL.

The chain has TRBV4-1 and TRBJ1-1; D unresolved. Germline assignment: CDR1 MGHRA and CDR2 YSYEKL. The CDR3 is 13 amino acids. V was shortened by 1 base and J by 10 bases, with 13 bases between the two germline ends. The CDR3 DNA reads TGCGCCAGCAGCCAAGGACCCGGGGATGGAGCTTTCTTT. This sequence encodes CASSQGPGDGAFF.

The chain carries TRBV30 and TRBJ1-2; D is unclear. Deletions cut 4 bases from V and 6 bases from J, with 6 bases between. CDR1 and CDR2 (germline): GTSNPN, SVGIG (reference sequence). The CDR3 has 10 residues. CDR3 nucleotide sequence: TGTGCCTGGACAGGAAATGGCTACACCTTC. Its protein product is CAWTGNGYTF.

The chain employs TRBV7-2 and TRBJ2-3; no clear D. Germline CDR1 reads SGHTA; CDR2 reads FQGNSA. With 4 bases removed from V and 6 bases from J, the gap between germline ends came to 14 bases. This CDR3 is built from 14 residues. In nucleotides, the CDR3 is TGTGCCAGCAGCTGGCGAGGCGCCGCTGATACGCAGTATTTT. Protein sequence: CASSWRGAADTQYF.

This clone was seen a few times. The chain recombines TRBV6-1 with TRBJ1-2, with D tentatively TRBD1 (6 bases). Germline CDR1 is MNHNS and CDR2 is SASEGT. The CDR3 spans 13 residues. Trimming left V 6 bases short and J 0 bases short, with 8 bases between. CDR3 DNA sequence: TGTGCCAGCAGCCGGACAGCTAACTATGGCTACACCTTC. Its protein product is CASSRTANYGYTF.

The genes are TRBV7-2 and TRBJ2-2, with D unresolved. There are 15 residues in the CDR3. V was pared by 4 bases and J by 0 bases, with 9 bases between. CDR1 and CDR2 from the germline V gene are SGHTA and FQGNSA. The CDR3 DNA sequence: TGTGCCAGCAGCTCGTCAGTCTCGAACACCGGGGAGCTGTTTTTT. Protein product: CASSSSVSNTGELFF.

The CDR3 nucleotides read TGTGCCAGCAGTTACGCCCTGGACAGGGGCTCCTACGAGCAGTACTTC. Translation: CASSYALDRGSYEQYF. The V and J genes are TRBV6-6 and TRBJ2-7; 9 bases align to TRBD1. Trimming took 2 bases from V and 0 from J; bases not matched to a gene: 5. The CDR3 has 16 residues. The germline CDR1 and CDR2 sequences are MNHNY and SVGAGI (reference sequence).

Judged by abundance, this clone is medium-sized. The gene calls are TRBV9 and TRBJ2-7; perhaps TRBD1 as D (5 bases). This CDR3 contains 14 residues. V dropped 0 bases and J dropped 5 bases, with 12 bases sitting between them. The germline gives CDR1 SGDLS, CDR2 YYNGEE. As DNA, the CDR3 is TGTGCCAGCAGCGTAGCCTCAGGGCATAACGAGCAGTACTTC. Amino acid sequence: CASSVASGHNEQYF.